This T cell receptor (beta chain) came from a study of PD-L1 blockade in urothelial cancer. Study summary: Prior regimens of chemotherapy numbered 0 to 3 per patient. A median blood sample held 141,255 T cells and 75,000 to 85,000 unique TCRs.

Notes on the study in general: Prediction of better survival came from below-median pretreatment blood TCR clonality.

With regard to this clone: The antigen is undetermined.

Some clones are missing from TCRdb's copy, which holds only in-frame ones; the method was immunoSEQ multiplex PCR. The sample has more than 40,000 clones, about 90% seen once; the top ten hold 16%. The CDR3 is 15 amino acids. Germline V lookup: CDR1 SGHVS, CDR2 FQNEAQ. The trim removed 4 bases at V and 4 bases at J, leaving 9 bases unmatched. The sequenced sample was PBMCs, obtained around atezolizumab (anti-PD-L1) treatment. V gene TRBV7-8 combines with J gene TRBJ2-5, with 7 bases aligning to TRBD1. This sequence was found in a man aged 60 to 69 with urothelial cancer. The CDR3, as DNA: TGTGCCAGCAGCTGGAACAGACAGGGCCTAGAGACCCAGTACTTC. Its protein is CASSWNRQGLETQYF. Based on the CDR3 plus reference TRBV7-8 and TRBJ2-5, the full variable domain is GAGVSQSPRYKVAKRGQDVALRCDPISGHVSLFWYQQALGQGPEFLTYFQNEAQLDKSGLPSDRFFAERPEGSVSTLKIQRTQQEDSAVYLCASSWNRQGLETQYFGPGTRLLVL.